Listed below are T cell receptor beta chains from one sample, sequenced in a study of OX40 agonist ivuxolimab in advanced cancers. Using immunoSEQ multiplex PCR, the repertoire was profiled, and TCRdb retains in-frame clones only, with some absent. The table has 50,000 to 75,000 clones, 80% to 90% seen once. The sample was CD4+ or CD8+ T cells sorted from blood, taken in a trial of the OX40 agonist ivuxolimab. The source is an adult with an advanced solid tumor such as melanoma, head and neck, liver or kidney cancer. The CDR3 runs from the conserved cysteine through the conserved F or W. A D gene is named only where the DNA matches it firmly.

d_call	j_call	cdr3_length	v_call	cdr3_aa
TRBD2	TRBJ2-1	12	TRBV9	CASSVSGVEQFF
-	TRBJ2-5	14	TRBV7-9	CASSLTGQQETQYF
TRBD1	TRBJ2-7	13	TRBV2	CASLRTGTYEQYF
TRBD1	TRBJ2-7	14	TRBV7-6	CASSLGQGRYEQYF
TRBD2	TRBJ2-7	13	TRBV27	CASSDRGGYEQYF
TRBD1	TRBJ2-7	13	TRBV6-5	CASRDRASSEQYF
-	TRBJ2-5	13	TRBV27	CASRASRGETQYF
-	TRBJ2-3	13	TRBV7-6	CASSLGGTDTQYF
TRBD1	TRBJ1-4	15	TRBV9	CASSVDGRTGEKLFF
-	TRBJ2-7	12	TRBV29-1	CSVENRDFEQYF
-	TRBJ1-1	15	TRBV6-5	CASSYEGGGWAEAFF
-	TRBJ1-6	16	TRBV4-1	CASSQVLQEHNSPLHF
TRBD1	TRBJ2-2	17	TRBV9	CASSASRDRGYTGELFF
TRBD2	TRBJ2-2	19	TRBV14	CASSPGRGLAGGPSGELFF
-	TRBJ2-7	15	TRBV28	CASRGVWGSTYEQYF
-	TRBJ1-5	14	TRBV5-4	CASSFWGFNQPQHF
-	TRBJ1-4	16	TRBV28	CASSLLADATNEKLFF
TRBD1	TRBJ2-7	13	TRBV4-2	CASKDRGSYEQYF
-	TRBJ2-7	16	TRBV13	CASSVGARGRSYEQYF
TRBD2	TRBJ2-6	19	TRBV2	CASSERWREGQAGANVLTF
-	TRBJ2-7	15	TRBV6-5	CASSYSGGVGSEQYF
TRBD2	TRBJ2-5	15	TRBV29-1	CSVARVLGGQETQYF
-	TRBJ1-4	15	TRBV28	CASREMDPTNEKLFF
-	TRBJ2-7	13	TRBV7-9	CASSPTASYEQYF
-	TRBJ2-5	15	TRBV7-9	CASSPVMGEQETQYF
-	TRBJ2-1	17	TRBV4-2	CASSQDGTGRLVNEQFF
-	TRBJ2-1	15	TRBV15	CATSSGPGSYNEQFF
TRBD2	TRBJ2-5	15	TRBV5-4	CASSFFGGGGETQYF
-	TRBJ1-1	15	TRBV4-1	CASSQDRAVGTEAFF
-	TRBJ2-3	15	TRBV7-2	CASTLVLGLTDTQYF
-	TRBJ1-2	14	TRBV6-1	CASIAPGAFYGYTF
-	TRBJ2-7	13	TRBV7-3	CASSLTWEDEQYF
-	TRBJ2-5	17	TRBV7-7	CASSHGAGLGGQETQYF
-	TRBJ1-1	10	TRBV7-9	CASSLLVAFF
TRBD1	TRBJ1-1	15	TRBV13	CASSLEGQIVSEAFF
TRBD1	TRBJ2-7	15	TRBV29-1	CSVDGDREGSYEQYF